This T cell receptor beta chain was documented in a study of molecular identifiers for immune sequencing clone quantification. This clonotype was observed many times. Its antigen is unknown. Sorted naive CD8 T cells, 20,000 to 1,000,000, were sequenced from 10%, 30% or 50% RNA. Naive CD8 T cells were sorted, and the gate applied was CD8+CD4-CCR7+CD45RA+. TCRdb itself ran the PCR reads through MiXCR, one entry per CDR3 protein. The table has about 640,000 distinct CDR3 sequences, just under 20% seen once. Regarding the study as a whole: Underestimation of highly expanded clone sizes could arise where identical TCR molecules share a barcode.

The CDR3 sequence is 15 residues long. From germline, CDR1 is LGHNA and CDR2 YSLEER. Deletions cut 5 bases from V and 2 bases from J, with 15 bases between. This clonotype was sampled from a human donor in good health. Some libraries in this study had Jurkat cell RNA spiked in. Sample: naive CD8+ T cells from blood, with Jurkat cell RNA spiked in. Subset meaning: FACS-sorted CD8+CD4-CCR7+CD45RA+ naive T cells. V and J are TRBV4-3 and TRBJ1-2, with TRBD1 as a possible D gene (5 bases). The CDR3 DNA follows: TGCGCCAGCAGCGCGGGACCGAATATAAACTATGGCTACACCTTC. It specifies CASSAGPNINYGYTF.